Below, 20 T cell receptor beta chains from the same sample are listed, as sequenced in a study of CD8 T cells in cerebrospinal fluid in Alzheimer's disease. TCRdb processed the 10x single-cell sequencing reads again and assigns one entry to each CDR3 protein, with no DNA. This table lists about 1,200 distinct CDR3 sequences. Sequencing was carried out using cerebrospinal fluid. The receptor source for this set is a human donor in good health.

The chain is built from TRBV5-4 and TRBJ1-3. The CDR3 totals 14 residues. Germline loops: CDR1 SGHNT, CDR2 YYREEE (reference sequence). CDR3 protein: CASSDQLPGNTIYF.

This clonotype is labeled medium-sized based on frequency. The genes are TRBV19 and TRBJ2-7; TCRdb designates TRBD1, a call that cannot be tested without DNA. Germline V gene sequence: CDR1 LNHDA, CDR2 SQIVND (reference sequence). The CDR3 loop spans 14 amino acids. CDR3 amino acids: CASSPSGGLYEQYF. Based on the CDR3 plus reference TRBV19 and TRBJ2-7, the full variable domain is DGGITQSPKYLFRKEGQNVTLSCEQNLNHDAMYWYRQDPGQGLRLIYYSQIVNDFQKGDIAEGYSVSREKKESFPLTVTSAQKNPTAFYLCASSPSGGLYEQYFGPGTRLTVT.

This clonotype is called medium-sized based on its frequency. V is TRBV7-3 and J is TRBJ1-1; there is no DNA to check the TCRdb D call of TRBD1. Germline CDR1 reads SGHTA; CDR2 reads FQGTGA. The CDR3 extends over 15 amino acids. CDR3 residues: CASSLGGQLNTEAFF.

This clonotype is deemed large by its frequency. This chain connects TRBV7-2 to TRBJ1-2. Looked up from germline, CDR1 is SGHTA and CDR2 is FQGNSA. There are 11 residues in the CDR3. The CDR3 sequence is CASSPTRGYTF.

This clonotype is labeled medium-sized based on frequency. The rearrangement links TRBV10-1 to TRBJ2-1. The germline V gene has CDR1 WNHNN and CDR2 SYGVQD (reference sequence). CDR3 length: 14 residues. The chain's CDR3 is CASSDHIATMKQFF.

This clonotype registers medium-sized (0.01 to 0.1%) by frequency. The genes are TRBV6-1 and TRBJ2-7; TCRdb selects TRBD1, and the lack of DNA leaves this call unchecked. The CDR3 has 16 residues. The V gene's germline CDR1 is MNHNS and CDR2 SASEGT. CDR3 protein: CASSDPLGGLLNEQYF.

By frequency, this clonotype registers large (0.1 to 1%). V usage is TRBV6-5 and J usage is TRBJ2-7; TCRdb selects TRBD1, and the lack of DNA leaves this call unchecked. The CDR3 is 14 residues long. Germline CDR1 MNHEY, CDR2 SVGAGI. CDR3 protein: CASSAGTPAGEQYF.

By frequency, this clonotype is medium-sized. The rearrangement joins TRBV24-1 to TRBJ2-3; lacking DNA, the TRBD2 call made by TCRdb goes unchecked. The CDR3 sequence is 16 residues long. Germline V lookup: CDR1 KGHDR, CDR2 SFDVKD. This CDR3 reads CATSDRMTDLTDTQYF.

V gene TRBV4-2 combines with J gene TRBJ2-2; TCRdb gives TRBD1 as the D gene, but with no DNA this cannot be confirmed. This CDR3 has 14 amino acids. Per the germline V gene, CDR1 is LGHNA and CDR2 is YNFKEQ. The CDR3 region is CASSLPGQGGELFF.

This clonotype is identified as large (0.1 to 1%) from frequency. The V and J genes are TRBV4-1 and TRBJ1-2; TCRdb indicates TRBD1, and absent DNA this call remains unverified. The CDR3 covers 15 residues. CDR1 is MGHRA and CDR2 is YSYEKL in the germline V gene. The CDR3 is CASSQAWAVGYGYTF.

Measured by frequency, this clonotype is large. The genes are TRBV7-2 and TRBJ2-7; absent DNA, TCRdb's TRBD1 call cannot be checked. The CDR3 spans 15 residues. CDR1 and CDR2 (germline): SGHTA, FQGNSA. CDR3 sequence: CASTPFGTGSYEQYF. Drawing the rest from reference TRBV7-2 and TRBJ2-7, the complete variable domain is GAGVSQSPSNKVTEKGKDVELRCDPISGHTALYWYRQSLGQGLEFLIYFQGNSAPDKSGLPSDRFSAERTGGSVSTLTIQRTQQEDSAVYLCASTPFGTGSYEQYFGPGTRLTVT.

The chain combines TRBV14 with TRBJ1-4; TCRdb's D call, TRBD1, is unchecked because there is no DNA. CDR1 is SGHDN and CDR2 is FVKESK in the germline V gene. The CDR3 totals 17 residues. CDR3 sequence: CASSHMGQRTTNEKLFF.

This clonotype is identified as large (0.1 to 1%) from frequency. The V gene is TRBV6-6, the J gene TRBJ1-4. The germline V gene encodes CDR1 MNHNY and CDR2 SVGAGI (reference sequence). This CDR3 is built from 13 residues. CDR3 region: CASSYDDRKALFF.

Its frequency marks this clonotype as medium-sized. The chain links TRBV3-1 to TRBJ2-3; TCRdb's assignment of TRBD2 cannot be checked, as there is no DNA. The CDR3 sequence is 14 residues long. Germline CDR1 reads LGHDT; CDR2 reads YNNKEL (reference sequence). CDR3 residues: CASSAGGGTDTQYF.

Its frequency marks this clonotype as medium-sized. The chain couples TRBV6-1 to TRBJ1-2; the D gene TCRdb calls, TRBD1, cannot be checked with no DNA. This CDR3 spans 13 amino acids. CDR1 and CDR2 (germline): MNHNS, SASEGT. The CDR3 loop is CASRLDRGYGYTF.

This clonotype registers large (0.1 to 1%) by frequency. The genes are TRBV11-2 and TRBJ2-1; the TRBD2 assignment by TCRdb is unverifiable without DNA. Germline CDR1 and CDR2: SGHAT and FQNNGV. The CDR3 covers 17 residues. CDR3 sequence: CASSPPGTSGRNRVKFF.

This clonotype is deemed medium-sized by its frequency. The chain uses TRBV20-1 and TRBJ1-6. This CDR3 has 15 amino acids. Looked up from germline, CDR1 is DFQATT and CDR2 is SNEGSKA (reference sequence). CDR3 sequence: CSASGQGSNNSPLHF.

In terms of frequency, this clonotype is medium-sized. The chain recombines TRBV3-1 with TRBJ1-2; lacking DNA, the TRBD1 call made by TCRdb goes unchecked. Germline CDR1 and CDR2: LGHDT and YNNKEL (reference sequence). The CDR3 has 12 residues. The CDR3 here is CASSRTGRGYTF.

Measured by frequency, this clonotype is medium-sized. This chain uses TRBV2 with TRBJ1-2. Germline V gene lookup returns CDR1 SNHLY and CDR2 FYNNEI. The length of the CDR3 is 13 residues. The CDR3 reads CASSVGPVVGYTF.

The chain combines TRBV19 with TRBJ1-5. Germline CDR1 LNHDA, CDR2 SQIVND (reference sequence). This CDR3 is 15 amino acids long. CDR3 in amino acids: CASSIESGGNQPQHF.